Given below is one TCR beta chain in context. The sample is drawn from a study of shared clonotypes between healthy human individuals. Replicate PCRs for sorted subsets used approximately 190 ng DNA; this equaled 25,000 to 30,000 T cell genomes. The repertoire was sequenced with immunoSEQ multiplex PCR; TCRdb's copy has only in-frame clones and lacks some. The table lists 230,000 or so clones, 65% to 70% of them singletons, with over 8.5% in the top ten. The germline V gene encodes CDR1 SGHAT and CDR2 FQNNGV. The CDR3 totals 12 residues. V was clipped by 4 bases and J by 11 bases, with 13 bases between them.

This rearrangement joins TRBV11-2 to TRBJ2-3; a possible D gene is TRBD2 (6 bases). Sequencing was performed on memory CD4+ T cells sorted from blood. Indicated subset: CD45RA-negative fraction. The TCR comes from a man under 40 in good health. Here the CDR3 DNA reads TGTGCCAGCAGCTCAGATGGAGGGGAGCAGTATTTT. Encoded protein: CASSSDGGEQYF.